Listed here are 16 T cell receptor beta chains from one sample, sequenced in a study of CXCR3-negative and CXCR3-positive naive CD8 T cells. Study-wide results and caveats: TRB CDR3s of CXCR3-positive naive cells were more hydrophobic than those of CXCR3-negative naive cells.

UMI-labeled 5' RACE yielded the TRB cDNA libraries. TCRdb reprocessed the 5' RACE reads and stores each CDR3 protein as one record, lacking DNA. The sample has around 160,000 distinct CDR3 sequences. No antigen is known for these receptors. The sequencing sample was made of naive CXCR3+ CD8+ T cells from blood. The subset: CD45RO-CCR7+CD27+CD95- naive CD8+ T cells expressing CXCR3 (TNR3+). The receptor source for this set is a human donor in good health. Some clones in this sample may be carry-over from other donors' samples.

The CDR3 is CASSLTYGVNTEAFF. The chain uses TRBV28 and TRBJ1-1. Germline CDR1 and CDR2: MDHEN and SYDVKM. The length of the CDR3 is 15 residues.

The chain joins TRBV29-1 to TRBJ2-7; TCRdb proposes TRBD2, but this gene call is untestable without DNA. This CDR3 contains 12 residues. Germline lookup yields CDR1 SQVTM and CDR2 ANQGSEA. CDR3 in amino acids: CSVVAEGYEQYF.

CDR3 loop: CSAEGGANVLTF. This rearrangement joins TRBV29-1 to TRBJ2-6. Germline CDR1 reads SQVTM; CDR2 reads ANQGSEA. The CDR3 is made up of 12 amino acids.

The genes are TRBV27 and TRBJ2-7; with no DNA, the TCRdb D assignment of TRBD1 cannot be verified. Germline loops: CDR1 MNHEY, CDR2 SMNVEV (reference sequence). The CDR3 totals 13 residues. The chain's CDR3 is CASKGEEPYEQYF.

The chain uses TRBV29-1 and TRBJ2-7; the D call of TRBD2 rests on TCRdb alone, since no DNA is present to check it. From germline, CDR1 is SQVTM and CDR2 ANQGSEA. CDR3 length: 12 amino acids. CDR3 region: CSVGDGPYEQYF.

J is TRBJ1-1 and V is TRBV4-1; TCRdb gives TRBD1 as the D gene, but with no DNA this cannot be confirmed. CDR3 length equals 15 residues. Germline CDR1 and CDR2: MGHRA and YSYEKL. CDR3 residues: CASSLPGQGVTEAFF.

The chain is built from TRBV12-3 or TRBV12-4 and TRBJ2-3. This CDR3 has 12 amino acids. The CDR3 is CASTSGPDTQYF.

The gene calls are TRBV6-2 or TRBV6-3 and TRBJ2-7. The length of the CDR3 is 16 residues. Per germline, CDR1 MNHEY and CDR2 SVGEGT. The CDR3 is CASSYSVDAVGYEQYF.

J is TRBJ2-2 and V is TRBV5-1; TCRdb calls TRBD2, which cannot be checked without DNA. Germline CDR1 SGHRS, CDR2 YFSETQ. CDR3 length: 15 amino acids. This CDR3 is CASSALGLASGELFF.

This chain uses TRBV28 with TRBJ2-7; as DNA is missing, the TRBD1 call by TCRdb cannot be tested. This CDR3 is built from 16 residues. Germline-derived CDR1 and CDR2 are MDHEN and SYDVKM. The CDR3 loop reads CASSSDRVEEGYEQYF. Based on the CDR3 plus reference TRBV28 and TRBJ2-7, the full variable domain is DVKVTQSSRYLVKRTGEKVFLECVQDMDHENMFWYRQDPGLGLRLIYFSYDVKMKEKGDIPEGYSVSREKKERFSLILESASTNQTSMYLCASSSDRVEEGYEQYFGPGTRLTVT.

The chain carries TRBV4-3 and TRBJ1-1; the TCRdb D gene call, TRBD1, has no DNA to confirm it. CDR3 length: 14 residues. The germline CDR1 and CDR2 sequences are LGHNA and YSLEER. CDR3 sequence: CASSLDRGDAEAFF.

The chain couples TRBV12-3 or TRBV12-4 to TRBJ2-2; TCRdb reports TRBD2, a call that lacks DNA to check it against. This CDR3 has 16 amino acids. Here the CDR3 reads CASSFWGGLNTGELFF.

CDR3: CASSLDRGGFTEAFF. This rearrangement joins TRBV7-9 to TRBJ1-1; the D call of TRBD1 rests on TCRdb alone, since no DNA is present to check it. The germline CDR1 and CDR2 sequences are SEHNR and FQNEAQ (reference sequence). This CDR3 contains 15 residues.

The chain has TRBV29-1 and TRBJ2-2. This CDR3 comprises 13 residues. Germline CDR1 is SQVTM and CDR2 is ANQGSEA. The CDR3 sequence is CSVERGSVGELFF.

The V gene is TRBV20-1, the J gene TRBJ2-7; without DNA, the TCRdb call of TRBD1 cannot be checked. The CDR3 runs 15 residues. CDR1 is DFQATT and CDR2 is SNEGSKA in the germline V gene (reference sequence). CDR3 sequence: CSARDRGAVSYEQYF.

This chain connects TRBV27 to TRBJ2-7. The CDR3 spans 14 residues. Germline V lookup: CDR1 MNHEY, CDR2 SMNVEV (reference sequence). The CDR3 here is CASSFKGSSYEQYF.